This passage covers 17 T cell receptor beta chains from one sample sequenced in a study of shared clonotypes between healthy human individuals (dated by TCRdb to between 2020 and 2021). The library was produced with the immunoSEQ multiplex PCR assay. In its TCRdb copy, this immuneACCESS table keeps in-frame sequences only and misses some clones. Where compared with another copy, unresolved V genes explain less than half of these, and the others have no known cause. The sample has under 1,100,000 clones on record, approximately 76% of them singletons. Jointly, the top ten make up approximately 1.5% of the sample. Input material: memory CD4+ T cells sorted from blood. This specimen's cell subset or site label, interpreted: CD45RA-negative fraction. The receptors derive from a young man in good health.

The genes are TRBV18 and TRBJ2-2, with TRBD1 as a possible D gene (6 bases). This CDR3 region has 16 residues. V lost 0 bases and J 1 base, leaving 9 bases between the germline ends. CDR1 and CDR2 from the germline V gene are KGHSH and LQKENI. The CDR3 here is CASSPPGTRNTGELFF. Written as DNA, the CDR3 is TGTGCCAGCTCACCACCGGGGACAAGGAACACCGGGGAGCTGTTTTTT. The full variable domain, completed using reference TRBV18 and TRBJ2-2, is NAGVMQNPRHLVRRRGQEARLRCSPMKGHSHVYWYRQLPEEGLKFMVYLQKENIIDESGMPKERFSAEFPKEGPSILRIQQVVRGDSAAYFCASSPPGTRNTGELFFGEGSRLTVL.

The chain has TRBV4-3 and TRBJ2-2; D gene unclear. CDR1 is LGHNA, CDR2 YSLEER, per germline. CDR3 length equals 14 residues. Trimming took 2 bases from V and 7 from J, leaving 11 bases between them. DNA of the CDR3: TGCGCCAGCAGCCAAAGGCAGCTAGGCGGGGAGCTGTTTTTT. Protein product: CASSQRQLGGELFF.

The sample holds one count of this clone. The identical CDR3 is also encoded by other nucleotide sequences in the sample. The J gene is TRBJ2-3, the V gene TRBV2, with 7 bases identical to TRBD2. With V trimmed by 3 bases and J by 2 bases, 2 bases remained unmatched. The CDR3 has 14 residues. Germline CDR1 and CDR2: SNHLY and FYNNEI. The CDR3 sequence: CASSEGGHTDTQYF. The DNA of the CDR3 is TGTGCCAGCAGTGAGGGAGGGCACACAGATACGCAGTATTTT.

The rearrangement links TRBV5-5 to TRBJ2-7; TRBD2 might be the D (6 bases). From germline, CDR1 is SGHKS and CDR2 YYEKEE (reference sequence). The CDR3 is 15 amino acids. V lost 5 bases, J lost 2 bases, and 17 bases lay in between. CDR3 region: CASRPHFGGTYEQYF. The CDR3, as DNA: TGTGCCAGCAGGCCCCATTTTGGGGGGACCTACGAGCAGTACTTC.

The chain's CDR3 is CASSQEGIVGNEQFF. DNA for the CDR3: TGCGCCAGCAGCCAAGAAGGAATAGTTGGCAATGAGCAGTTCTTC. The chain employs TRBV4-1 and TRBJ2-1, with D unresolved. The CDR3 is 15 amino acids. Germline V CDR1 and CDR2: MGHRA, YSYEKL. Trimming stripped 0 bases from V and 6 bases from J, with 12 bases between.

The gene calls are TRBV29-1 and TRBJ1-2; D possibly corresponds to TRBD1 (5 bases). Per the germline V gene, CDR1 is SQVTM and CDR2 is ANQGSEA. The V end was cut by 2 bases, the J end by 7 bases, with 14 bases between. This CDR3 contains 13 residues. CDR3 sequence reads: CSVEKNTGGGYTF. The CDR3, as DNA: TGCAGCGTTGAAAAAAACACGGGGGGTGGCTACACCTTC.

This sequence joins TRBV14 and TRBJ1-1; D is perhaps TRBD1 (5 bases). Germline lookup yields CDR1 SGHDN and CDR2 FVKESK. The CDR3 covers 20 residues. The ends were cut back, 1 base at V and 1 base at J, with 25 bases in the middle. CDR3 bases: TGTGCCAGCAGCCAAGCAAATGATGGACAAGCCGACTCTAGGAACACTGAAGCTTTCTTT. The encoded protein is CASSQANDGQADSRNTEAFF.

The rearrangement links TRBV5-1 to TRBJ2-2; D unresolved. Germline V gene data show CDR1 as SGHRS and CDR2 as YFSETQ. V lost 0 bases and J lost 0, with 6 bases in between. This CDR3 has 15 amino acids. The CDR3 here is CASSLDAANTGELFF. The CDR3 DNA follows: TGCGCCAGCAGCTTGGACGCTGCGAACACCGGGGAGCTGTTTTTT.

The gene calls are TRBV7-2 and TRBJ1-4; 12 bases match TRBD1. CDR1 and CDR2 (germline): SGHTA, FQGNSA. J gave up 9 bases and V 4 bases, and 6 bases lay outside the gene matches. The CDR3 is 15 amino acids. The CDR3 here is CASSYGGQGAKKLFF. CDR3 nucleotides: TGTGCCAGCAGCTACGGGGGACAGGGGGCTAAAAAACTGTTTTTT.

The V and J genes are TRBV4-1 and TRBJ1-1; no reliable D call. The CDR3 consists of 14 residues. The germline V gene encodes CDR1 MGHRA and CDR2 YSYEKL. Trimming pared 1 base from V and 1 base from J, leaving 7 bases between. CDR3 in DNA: TGCGCCAGCAGCCAAGGAGTTTGGAACACTGAAGCTTTCTTT. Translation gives CASSQGVWNTEAFF.

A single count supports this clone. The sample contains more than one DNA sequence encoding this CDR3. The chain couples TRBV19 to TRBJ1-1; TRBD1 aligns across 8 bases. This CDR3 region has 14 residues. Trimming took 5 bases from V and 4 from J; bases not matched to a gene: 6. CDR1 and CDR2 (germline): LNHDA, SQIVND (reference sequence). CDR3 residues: CASSLGQGSTEAFF. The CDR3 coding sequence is TGTGCCAGTAGTCTCGGACAGGGTAGCACTGAAGCTTTCTTT.

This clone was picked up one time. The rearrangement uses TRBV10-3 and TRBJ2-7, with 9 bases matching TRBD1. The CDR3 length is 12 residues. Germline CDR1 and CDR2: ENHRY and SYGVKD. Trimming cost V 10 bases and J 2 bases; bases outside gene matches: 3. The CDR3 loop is CATRTGAYEQYF. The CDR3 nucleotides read TGTGCCACCCGGACAGGGGCCTACGAGCAGTACTTC.

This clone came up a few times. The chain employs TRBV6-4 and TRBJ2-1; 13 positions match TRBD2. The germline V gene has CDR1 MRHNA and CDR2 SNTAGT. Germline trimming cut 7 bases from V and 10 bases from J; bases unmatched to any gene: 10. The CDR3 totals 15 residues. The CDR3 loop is CASTPGTSGVGEQFF. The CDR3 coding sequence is TGTGCCAGCACCCCCGGGACTAGCGGGGTTGGCGAGCAGTTCTTC.

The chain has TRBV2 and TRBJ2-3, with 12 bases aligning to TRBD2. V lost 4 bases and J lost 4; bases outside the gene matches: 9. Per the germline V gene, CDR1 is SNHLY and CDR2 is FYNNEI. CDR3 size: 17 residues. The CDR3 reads CASSGASGGAWPDTQYF. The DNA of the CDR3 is TGTGCCAGCAGTGGGGCTAGCGGGGGGGCTTGGCCAGATACGCAGTATTTT.

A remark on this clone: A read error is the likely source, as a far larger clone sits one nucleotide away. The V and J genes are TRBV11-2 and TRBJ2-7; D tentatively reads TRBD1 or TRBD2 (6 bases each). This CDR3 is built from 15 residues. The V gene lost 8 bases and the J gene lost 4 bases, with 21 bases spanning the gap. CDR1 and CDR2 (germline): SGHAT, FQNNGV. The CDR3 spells CASAKSQGTSYEQYF. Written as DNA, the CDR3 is TGTGCCAGCGCCAAATCCCAGGGGACTTCTTACGAGCAGTACTTC.

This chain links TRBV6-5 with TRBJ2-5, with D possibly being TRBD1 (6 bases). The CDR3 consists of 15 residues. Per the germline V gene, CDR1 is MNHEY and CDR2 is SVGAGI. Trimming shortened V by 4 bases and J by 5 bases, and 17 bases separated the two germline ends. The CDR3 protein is CASSFSMWTAETQYF. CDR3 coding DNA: TGTGCCAGCAGTTTCTCTATGTGGACAGCGGAGACCCAGTACTTC.

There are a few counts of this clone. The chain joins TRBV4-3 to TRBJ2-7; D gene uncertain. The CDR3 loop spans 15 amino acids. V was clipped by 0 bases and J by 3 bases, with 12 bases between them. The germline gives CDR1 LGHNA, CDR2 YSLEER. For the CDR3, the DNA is TGCGCCAGCAGCCAAGATACGGCTCTTTACTACGAGCAGTACTTC. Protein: CASSQDTALYYEQYF.